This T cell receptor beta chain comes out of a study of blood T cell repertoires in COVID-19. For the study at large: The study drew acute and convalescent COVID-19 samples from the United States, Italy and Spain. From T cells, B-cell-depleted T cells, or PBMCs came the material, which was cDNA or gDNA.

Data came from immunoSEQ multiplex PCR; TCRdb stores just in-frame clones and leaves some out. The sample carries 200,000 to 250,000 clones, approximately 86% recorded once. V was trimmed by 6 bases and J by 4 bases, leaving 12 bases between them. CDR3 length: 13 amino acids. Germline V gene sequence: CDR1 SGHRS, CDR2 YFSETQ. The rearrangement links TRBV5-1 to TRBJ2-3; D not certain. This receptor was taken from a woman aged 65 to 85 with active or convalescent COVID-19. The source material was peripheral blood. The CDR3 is CASKTSSADTQYF. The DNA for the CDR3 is TGCGCCAGCAAGACGTCGAGCGCAGATACGCAGTATTTT.